The T cell receptor beta chain described here comes from a study of T cell repertoires in cytomegalovirus infection. The overall study: Both a matching HLA type and CMV infection were indicated by public TCR beta signatures.

V was trimmed by 4 bases and J by 1 base, leaving 17 bases between them. This CDR3 is 16 amino acids long. Germline values: CDR1 MNHEY, CDR2 SMNVEV (reference sequence). TCRdb re-called the reads with MiXCR, one entry per CDR3 protein. The sample records approximately 550,000 distinct CDR3 sequences, 16% being singletons. The J gene is TRBJ2-7, the V gene TRBV27; a possible D gene is TRBD2 (5 bases). Sequenced input: CD8+ T cells from PBMCs. The clonotype was recovered from a human donor in good health (CMV status not recorded). Some clones in this sample may be carry-over from other donors' samples. The CDR3 protein is CASSSPSGLTSYEQYF. The DNA for the CDR3 is TGTGCCAGCAGTTCGCCCAGCGGCCTAACTTCCTACGAGCAGTACTTC.